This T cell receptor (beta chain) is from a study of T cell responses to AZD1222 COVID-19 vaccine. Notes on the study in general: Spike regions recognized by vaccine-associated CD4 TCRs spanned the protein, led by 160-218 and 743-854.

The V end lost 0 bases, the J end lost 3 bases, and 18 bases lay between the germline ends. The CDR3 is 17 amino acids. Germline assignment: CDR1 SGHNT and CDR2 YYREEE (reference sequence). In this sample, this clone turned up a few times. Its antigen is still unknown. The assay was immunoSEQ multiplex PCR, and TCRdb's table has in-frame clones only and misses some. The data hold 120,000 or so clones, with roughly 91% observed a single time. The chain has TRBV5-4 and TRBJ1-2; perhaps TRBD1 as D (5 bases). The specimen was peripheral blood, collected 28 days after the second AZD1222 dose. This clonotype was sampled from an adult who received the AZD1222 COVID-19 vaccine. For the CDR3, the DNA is TGTGCCAGCAGCTTGGAAGGAAGTGCCAAGGGGTACTATGGCTACACCTTC. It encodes CASSLEGSAKGYYGYTF.